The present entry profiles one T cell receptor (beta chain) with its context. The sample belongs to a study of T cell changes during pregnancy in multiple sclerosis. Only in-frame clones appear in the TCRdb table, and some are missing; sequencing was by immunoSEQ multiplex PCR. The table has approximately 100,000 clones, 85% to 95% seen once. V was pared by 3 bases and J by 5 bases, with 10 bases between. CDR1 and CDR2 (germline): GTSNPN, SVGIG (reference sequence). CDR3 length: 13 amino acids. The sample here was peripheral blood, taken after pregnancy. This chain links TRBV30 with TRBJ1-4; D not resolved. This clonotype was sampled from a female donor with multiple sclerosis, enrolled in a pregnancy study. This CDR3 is CAWRGRGNEKLFF. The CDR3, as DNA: TGTGCCTGGAGGGGAAGAGGGAATGAAAAACTGTTTTTT.